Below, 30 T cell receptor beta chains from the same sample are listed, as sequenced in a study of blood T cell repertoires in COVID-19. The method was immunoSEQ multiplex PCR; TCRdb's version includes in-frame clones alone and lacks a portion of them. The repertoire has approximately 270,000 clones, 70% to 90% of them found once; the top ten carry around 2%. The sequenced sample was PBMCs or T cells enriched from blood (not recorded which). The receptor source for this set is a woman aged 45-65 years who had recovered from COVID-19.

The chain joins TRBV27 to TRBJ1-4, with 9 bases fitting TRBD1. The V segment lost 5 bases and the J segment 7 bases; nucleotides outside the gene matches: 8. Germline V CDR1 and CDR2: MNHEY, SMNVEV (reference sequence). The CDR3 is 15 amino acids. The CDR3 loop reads CASSQPGQGGEKLFF. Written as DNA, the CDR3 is TGTGCCAGCAGTCAACCGGGACAGGGTGGTGAAAAACTGTTTTTT.

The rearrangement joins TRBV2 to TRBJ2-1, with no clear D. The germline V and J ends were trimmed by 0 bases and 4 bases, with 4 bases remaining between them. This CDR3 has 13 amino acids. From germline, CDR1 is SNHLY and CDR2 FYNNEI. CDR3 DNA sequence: TGTGCCAGCAGTGAAGCAGAGTACAATGAGCAGTTCTTC. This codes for CASSEAEYNEQFF.

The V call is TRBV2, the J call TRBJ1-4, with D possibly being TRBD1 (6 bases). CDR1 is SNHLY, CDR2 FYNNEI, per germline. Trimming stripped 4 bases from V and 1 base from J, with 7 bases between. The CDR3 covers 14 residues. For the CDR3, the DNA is TGTGCCAGCAGTGTCAGGGGAACTAATGAAAAACTGTTTTTT. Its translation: CASSVRGTNEKLFF.

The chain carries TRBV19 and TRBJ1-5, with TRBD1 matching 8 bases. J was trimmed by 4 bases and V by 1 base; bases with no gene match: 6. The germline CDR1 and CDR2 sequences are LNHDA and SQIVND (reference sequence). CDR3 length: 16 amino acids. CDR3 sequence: CASSIVSGGANQPQHF. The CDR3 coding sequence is TGTGCCAGTAGTATAGTATCAGGGGGCGCAAATCAGCCCCAGCATTTT.

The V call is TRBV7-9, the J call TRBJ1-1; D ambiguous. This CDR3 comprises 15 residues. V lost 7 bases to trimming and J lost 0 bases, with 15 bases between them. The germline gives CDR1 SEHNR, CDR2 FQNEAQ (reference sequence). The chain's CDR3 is CASTHGGLMNTEAFF. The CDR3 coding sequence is TGTGCCAGCACCCATGGAGGGCTCATGAACACTGAAGCTTTCTTT.

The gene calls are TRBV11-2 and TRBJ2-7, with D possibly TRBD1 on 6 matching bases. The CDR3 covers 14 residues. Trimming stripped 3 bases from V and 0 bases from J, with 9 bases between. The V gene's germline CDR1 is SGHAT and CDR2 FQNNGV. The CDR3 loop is CASSLDSFSYEQYF. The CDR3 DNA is TGTGCCAGCAGCTTGGACAGCTTCTCCTACGAGCAGTACTTC.

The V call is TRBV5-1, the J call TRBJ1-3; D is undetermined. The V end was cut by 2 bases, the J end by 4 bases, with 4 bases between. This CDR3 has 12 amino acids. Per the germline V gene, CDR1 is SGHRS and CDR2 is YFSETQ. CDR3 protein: CASSFGGNTIYF. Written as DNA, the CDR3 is TGCGCCAGCAGCTTTGGCGGAAACACCATATATTTT.

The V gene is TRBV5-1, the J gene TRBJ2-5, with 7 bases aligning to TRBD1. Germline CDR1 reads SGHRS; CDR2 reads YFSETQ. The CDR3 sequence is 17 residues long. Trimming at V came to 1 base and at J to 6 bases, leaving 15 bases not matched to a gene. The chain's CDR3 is CASSLTPGTVTRQTQYF. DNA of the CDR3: TGCGCCAGCAGCTTGACCCCCGGGACAGTGACCCGTCAGACCCAGTACTTC. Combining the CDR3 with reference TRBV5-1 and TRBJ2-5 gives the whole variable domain KAGVTQTPRYLIKTRGQQVTLSCSPISGHRSVSWYQQTPGQGLQFLFEYFSETQRNKGNFPGRFSGRQFSNSRSEMNVSTLELGDSALYLCASSLTPGTVTRQTQYFGPGTRLLVL.

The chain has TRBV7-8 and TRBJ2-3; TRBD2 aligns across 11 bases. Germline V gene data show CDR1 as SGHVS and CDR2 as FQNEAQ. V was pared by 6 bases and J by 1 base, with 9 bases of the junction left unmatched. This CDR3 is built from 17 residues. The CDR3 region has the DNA TGTGCCAGCAGATCGCAACCGGGACTAGCGGGCACAGATACGCAGTATTTT. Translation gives CASRSQPGLAGTDTQYF.

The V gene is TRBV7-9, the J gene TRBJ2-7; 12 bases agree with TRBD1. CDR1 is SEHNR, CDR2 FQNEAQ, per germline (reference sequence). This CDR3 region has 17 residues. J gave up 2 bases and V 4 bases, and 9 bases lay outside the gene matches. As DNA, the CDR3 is TGTGCCAGCAGCTCCTCGGGGGACAGGGGGCAGCCCTACGAGCAGTACTTC. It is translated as CASSSSGDRGQPYEQYF.

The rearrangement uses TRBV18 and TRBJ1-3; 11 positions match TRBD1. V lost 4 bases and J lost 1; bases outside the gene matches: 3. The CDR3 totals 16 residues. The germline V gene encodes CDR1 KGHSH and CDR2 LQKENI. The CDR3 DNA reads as TGTGCCAGCTCACGGACAGGGGGCAGGTCTGGAAACACCATATATTTT. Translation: CASSRTGGRSGNTIYF. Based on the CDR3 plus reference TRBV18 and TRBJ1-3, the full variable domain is NAGVMQNPRHLVRRRGQEARLRCSPMKGHSHVYWYRQLPEEGLKFMVYLQKENIIDESGMPKERFSAEFPKEGPSILRIQQVVRGDSAAYFCASSRTGGRSGNTIYFGEGSWLTVV.

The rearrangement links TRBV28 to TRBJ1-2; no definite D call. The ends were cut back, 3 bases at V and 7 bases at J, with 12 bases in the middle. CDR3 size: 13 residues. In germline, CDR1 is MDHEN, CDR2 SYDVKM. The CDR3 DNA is TGTGCCAGCAGTTTCATACCGACGGGTGGCTACACCTTC. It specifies CASSFIPTGGYTF.

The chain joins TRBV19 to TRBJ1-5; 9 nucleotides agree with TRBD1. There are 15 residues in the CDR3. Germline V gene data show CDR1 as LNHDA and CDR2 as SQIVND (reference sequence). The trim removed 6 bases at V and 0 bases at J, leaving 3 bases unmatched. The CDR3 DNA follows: TGTGCCAGTAGGGACAGGGGTTATAGCAATCAGCCCCAGCATTTT. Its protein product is CASRDRGYSNQPQHF.

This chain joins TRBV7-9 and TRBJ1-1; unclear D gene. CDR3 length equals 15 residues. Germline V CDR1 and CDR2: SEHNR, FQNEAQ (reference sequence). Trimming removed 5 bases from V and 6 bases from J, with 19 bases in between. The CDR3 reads CASSPGGSRIPEAFF. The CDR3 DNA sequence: TGTGCCAGCAGCCCTGGTGGGAGCCGGATCCCTGAAGCTTTCTTT.

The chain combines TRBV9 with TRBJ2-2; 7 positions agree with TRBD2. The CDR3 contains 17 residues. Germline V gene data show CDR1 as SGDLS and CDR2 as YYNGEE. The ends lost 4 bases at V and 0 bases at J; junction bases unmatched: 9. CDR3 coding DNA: TGTGCCAGCAGCCGCGGGGGACTTTCATCGAACACCGGGGAGCTGTTTTTT. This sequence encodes CASSRGGLSSNTGELFF.

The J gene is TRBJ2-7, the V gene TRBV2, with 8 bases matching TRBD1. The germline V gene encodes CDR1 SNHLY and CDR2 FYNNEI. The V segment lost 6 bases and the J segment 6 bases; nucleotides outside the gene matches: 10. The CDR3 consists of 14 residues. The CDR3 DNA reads TGTGCCAGCAGCCCTTACTCAACAGGGGGCGAGCAGTACTTC. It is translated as CASSPYSTGGEQYF.

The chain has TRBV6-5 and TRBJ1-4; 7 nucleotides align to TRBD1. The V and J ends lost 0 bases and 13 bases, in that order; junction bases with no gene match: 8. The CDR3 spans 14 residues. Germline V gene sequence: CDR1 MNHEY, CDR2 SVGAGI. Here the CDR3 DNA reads TGTGCCAGCAGTTACTCGACCAGCCGGGACAGACTGTTTTTT. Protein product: CASSYSTSRDRLFF.

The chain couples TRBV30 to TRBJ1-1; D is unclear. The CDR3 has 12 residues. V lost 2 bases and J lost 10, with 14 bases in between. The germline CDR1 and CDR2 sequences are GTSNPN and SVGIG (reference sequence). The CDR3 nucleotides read TGTGCCTGGAGTTCCTTTGGAGGGCCAGCTTTCTTT. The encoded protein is CAWSSFGGPAFF. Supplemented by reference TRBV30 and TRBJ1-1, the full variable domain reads SQTIHQWPATLVQPVGSPLSLECTVEGTSNPNLYWYRQAAGRGLQLLFYSVGIGQISSEVPQNLSASRPQDRQFILSSKKLLLSDSGFYLCAWSSFGGPAFFGQGTRLTVV.

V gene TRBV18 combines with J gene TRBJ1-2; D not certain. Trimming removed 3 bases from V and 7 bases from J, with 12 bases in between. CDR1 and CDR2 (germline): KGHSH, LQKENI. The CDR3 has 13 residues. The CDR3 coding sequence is TGTGCCAGCTCACCTTCTAATAGCCTTGGCTACACCTTC. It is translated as CASSPSNSLGYTF. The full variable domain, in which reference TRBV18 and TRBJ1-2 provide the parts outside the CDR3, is NAGVMQNPRHLVRRRGQEARLRCSPMKGHSHVYWYRQLPEEGLKFMVYLQKENIIDESGMPKERFSAEFPKEGPSILRIQQVVRGDSAAYFCASSPSNSLGYTFGSGTRLTVV.

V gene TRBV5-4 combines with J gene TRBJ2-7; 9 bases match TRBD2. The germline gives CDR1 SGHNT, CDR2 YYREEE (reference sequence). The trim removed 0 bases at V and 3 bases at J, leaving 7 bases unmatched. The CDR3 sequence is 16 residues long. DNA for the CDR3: TGTGCCAGCAGCTTGGCCGGGGCGGGAGGGAGCTACGAGCAGTACTTC. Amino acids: CASSLAGAGGSYEQYF.

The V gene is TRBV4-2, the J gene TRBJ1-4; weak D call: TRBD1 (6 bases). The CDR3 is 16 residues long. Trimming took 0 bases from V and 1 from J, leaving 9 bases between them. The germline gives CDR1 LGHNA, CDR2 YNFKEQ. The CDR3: CASSQDFRGTNEKLFF. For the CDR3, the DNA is TGTGCCAGCAGCCAAGATTTCAGGGGAACTAATGAAAAACTGTTTTTT.

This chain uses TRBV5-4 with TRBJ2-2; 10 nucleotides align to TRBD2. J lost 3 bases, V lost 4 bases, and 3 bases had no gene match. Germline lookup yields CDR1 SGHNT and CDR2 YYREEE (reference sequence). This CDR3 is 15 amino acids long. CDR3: CASSPGLADTGELFF. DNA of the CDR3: TGTGCCAGCAGCCCCGGACTAGCGGACACCGGGGAGCTGTTTTTT.

The CDR3 loop reads CASSLQAPSYEQYF. The DNA of the CDR3 is TGTGCCAGCAGTTTGCAGGCTCCCTCCTACGAGCAGTACTTC. The chain joins TRBV27 to TRBJ2-7; D ambiguous. The germline gives CDR1 MNHEY, CDR2 SMNVEV (reference sequence). The V end was cut by 3 bases, the J end by 0 bases, with 9 bases between. The CDR3 runs 14 residues.

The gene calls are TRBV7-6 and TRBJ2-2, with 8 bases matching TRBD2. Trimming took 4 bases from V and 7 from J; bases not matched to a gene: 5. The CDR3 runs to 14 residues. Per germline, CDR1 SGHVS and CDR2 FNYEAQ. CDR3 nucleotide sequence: TGTGCCAGCAGCTCGGGACTAGACGGCGGGGAGCTGTTTTTT. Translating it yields CASSSGLDGGELFF.

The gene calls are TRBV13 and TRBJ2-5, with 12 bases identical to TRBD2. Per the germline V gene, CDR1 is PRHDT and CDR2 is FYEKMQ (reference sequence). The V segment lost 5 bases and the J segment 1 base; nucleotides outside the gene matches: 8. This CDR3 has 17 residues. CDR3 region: CASSRGLAGILQETQYF. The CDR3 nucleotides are TGTGCCAGCAGCCGGGGACTAGCGGGTATCCTCCAAGAGACCCAGTACTTC. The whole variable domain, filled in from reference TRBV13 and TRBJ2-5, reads AAGVIQSPRHLIKEKRETATLKCYPIPRHDTVYWYQQGPGQDPQFLISFYEKMQSDKGSIPDRFSAQQFSDYHSELNMSSLELGDSALYFCASSRGLAGILQETQYFGPGTRLLVL.

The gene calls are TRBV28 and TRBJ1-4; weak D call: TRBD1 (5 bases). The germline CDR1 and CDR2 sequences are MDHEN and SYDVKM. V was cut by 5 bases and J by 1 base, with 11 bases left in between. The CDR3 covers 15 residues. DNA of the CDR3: TGTGCCAGCAGTACAGGACGGGTAACTAATGAAAAACTGTTTTTT. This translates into CASSTGRVTNEKLFF.

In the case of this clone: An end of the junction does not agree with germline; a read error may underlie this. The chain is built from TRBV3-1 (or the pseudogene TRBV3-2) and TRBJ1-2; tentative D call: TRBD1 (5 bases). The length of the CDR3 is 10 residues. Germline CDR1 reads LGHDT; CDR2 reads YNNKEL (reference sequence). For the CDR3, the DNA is TGTGCCAGCAGCCAGCGACAGACTTTCTTC. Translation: CASSQRQTFF.

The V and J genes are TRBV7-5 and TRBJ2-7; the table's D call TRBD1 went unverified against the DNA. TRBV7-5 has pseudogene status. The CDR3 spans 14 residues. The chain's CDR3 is CARRWDRENHEQYF. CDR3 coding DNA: TGTGCCAGAAGGTGGGACAGGGAAAACCACGAGCAGTACTTC.

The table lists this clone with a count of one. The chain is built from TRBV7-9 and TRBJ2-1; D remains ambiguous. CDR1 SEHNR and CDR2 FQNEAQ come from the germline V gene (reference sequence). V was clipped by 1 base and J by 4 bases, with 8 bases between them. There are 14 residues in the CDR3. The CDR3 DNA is TGTGCCAGCAGCTTAGTAAAAGAGTACAATGAGCAGTTCTTC. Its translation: CASSLVKEYNEQFF.

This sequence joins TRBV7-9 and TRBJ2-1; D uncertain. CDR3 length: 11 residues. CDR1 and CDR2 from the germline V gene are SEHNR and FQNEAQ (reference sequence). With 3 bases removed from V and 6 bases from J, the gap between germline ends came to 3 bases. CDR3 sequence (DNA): TGTGCCAGCAGCTTCGGCAATGAGCAGTTCTTC. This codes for CASSFGNEQFF.